This TCR beta chain was retrieved from a study of shared clonotypes between healthy human individuals. Study at large: A couple of female and a few male donors aged 18 to 49 were enrolled. Study results and limitations: The represented genetic and exposure-history diversity was limited by the small number of donors. Naive subsets, compared against memory subsets, generally had larger estimated richness values. Non-shared clonotypes displayed generation probabilities falling below those of clonotypes present in all four donors.

Libraries were prepared by immunoSEQ multiplex PCR; TCRdb keeps only in-frame clonotypes and omits some of them. The top ten clones hold 0.13% of a sample with a few million clones, approximately 96% of them seen once. With respect to this clone: Antigen: not known.

Per germline, CDR1 KGHSH and CDR2 LQKENI. The CDR3 length is 13 residues. V dropped 6 bases and J dropped 9; count of bases not matched to a gene: 7. The chain uses TRBV18 and TRBJ2-1, with 8 bases that match TRBD1. This TCR derives from a man aged 18 to 35 in good health. The sample was naive CD4+ T cells sorted from blood. The subset is: CD45RA+ positively selected. The CDR3 loop reads CASSSEQGAEQFF. CDR3 DNA sequence: TGTGCCAGCTCCAGTGAGCAGGGGGCTGAGCAGTTCTTC.